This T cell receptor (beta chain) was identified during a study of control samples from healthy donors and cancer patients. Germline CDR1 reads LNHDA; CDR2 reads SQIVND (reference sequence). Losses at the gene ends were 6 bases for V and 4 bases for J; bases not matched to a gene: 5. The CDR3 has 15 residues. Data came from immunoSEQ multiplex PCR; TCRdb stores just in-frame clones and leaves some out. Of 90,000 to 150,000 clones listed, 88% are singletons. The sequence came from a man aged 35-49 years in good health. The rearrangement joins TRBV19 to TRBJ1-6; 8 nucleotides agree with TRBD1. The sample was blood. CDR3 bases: TGTGCCAGTAGCGACAGGGGAGGTTATAATTCACCCCTCCACTTT. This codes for CASSDRGGYNSPLHF.